This passage covers 29 T cell receptor beta chains from one sample sequenced in a study of persistence of HIV-infected CD4 T cells. This was the immunoSEQ version 4 assay in survey mode. This table comes from immunoSEQ multiplex PCR, and its TCRdb copy is limited to in-frame clones, with some not included. The sample contains about 45,000 clones, more than 80% of which appear only once. Anti-CD3/anti-CD28 beads served as a nonspecific positive control stimulus. Responding CD4+ T cells were sorted by upregulation of both CD40 ligand and CD69. The antigens of these receptors remain unknown. Sequenced here: CD4+ T cells sorted from PBMCs after roughly 20-hour stimulation, sampled from a patient who received antiretroviral therapy. The receptors were gathered from an adult woman with HIV who was CMV-seropositive.

This clone was detected only once. The chain employs TRBV5-6 and TRBJ1-3, with D unclear. This CDR3 spans 16 amino acids. V shed 0 bases and J shed 0 bases, with 10 bases lying between them. In germline, CDR1 is SGHDT, CDR2 YYEEEE. CDR3 amino acids: CASSLVGQRSGNTIYF. CDR3 sequence (DNA): TGTGCCAGCAGCTTGGTTGGGCAACGCTCTGGAAACACCATATATTTT.

This clone was recorded only once. The chain has TRBV10-3 and TRBJ1-1; TRBD1 might be the D (5 bases). Trimming stripped 6 bases from V and 5 bases from J, with 13 bases between. The CDR3 contains 13 residues. In germline, CDR1 is ENHRY, CDR2 SYGVKD. DNA for the CDR3: TGTGCCATCAGGGGGGTGGAGAGGACTGAAGCTTTCTTT. This gives the protein CAIRGVERTEAFF.

This clone has only one observation. The chain has TRBV5-3 and TRBJ1-3; the D is unclear. TRBV5-3 is known as an ORF, though its function is uncertain. V was clipped by 4 bases and J by 0 bases, with 11 bases between them. The CDR3 totals 15 residues. CDR3 region: CARSPPGLSGNTIYF. CDR3 in DNA: TGTGCCAGAAGCCCGCCCGGCCTCTCTGGAAACACCATATATTTT.

Comment on this clone: The junction differs from germline at one of its ends, possibly a read error. The chain carries TRBV18 and TRBJ1-4, with D uncertain. The length of the CDR3 is 14 residues. Looked up from germline, CDR1 is KGHSH and CDR2 is LQKENI. CDR3 in amino acids: CASSPQLQYEKLFF. As DNA, the CDR3 is TGTGCCAGCTCTCCACAGCTACAGTACGAAAAACTGTTTTTT.

CDR3: CASAPNQSPFYNEQFF. The CDR3, as DNA: TGTGCTAGTGCCCCGAACCAGTCGCCTTTTTACAATGAGCAGTTCTTC. V usage is TRBV12-5 and J usage is TRBJ2-1; D unresolved. The V gene's germline CDR1 is LGHNT and CDR2 FRNRAP. V was trimmed by 7 bases and J by 4 bases, leaving 20 bases between them. This CDR3 has 16 amino acids.

This sequence joins TRBV24-1 and TRBJ1-2, with 8 bases identical to TRBD1. The germline V gene has CDR1 KGHDR and CDR2 SFDVKD. With 2 bases clipped from V and 7 bases from J, the junction kept 2 bases outside the gene matches. This CDR3 is 13 amino acids long. CDR3 bases: TGTGCCACCAGTGATTCGGACAGGGCTGGCTACACCTTC. It translates to CATSDSDRAGYTF.

CDR3 protein: CASSPGSVPNYGYTF. CDR3 in DNA: TGTGCCAGCAGCCCCGGGTCGGTTCCGAACTATGGCTACACCTTC. The rearrangement links TRBV3-1 (or the pseudogene TRBV3-2) to TRBJ1-2, with unresolved D. The CDR3 contains 15 residues. Trimming stripped 4 bases from V and 2 bases from J, with 14 bases between. Germline loops: CDR1 LGHDT, CDR2 YNNKEL (reference sequence).

V is TRBV19 and J is TRBJ1-3; D unclear. V was trimmed by 2 bases and J by 0 bases, leaving 26 bases between them. The CDR3 consists of 21 residues. CDR1 and CDR2 from the germline V gene are LNHDA and SQIVND (reference sequence). CDR3 residues: CASSIWEGSTIQPYSGNTIYF. The CDR3 DNA sequence: TGTGCCAGTAGTATATGGGAAGGATCCACGATTCAGCCTTACTCTGGAAACACCATATATTTT.

Concerning this clone itself: The junction and the germline gene differ at one end; a read error may be behind it. The rearrangement links TRBV11-2 to TRBJ2-1; 7 nucleotides line up with TRBD1. Germline CDR1 and CDR2: SGHAT and FQNNGV. The CDR3 sequence is 16 residues long. This CDR3 is CASSPRQGLRHNGQFF. The CDR3 coding sequence is TGTGCCAGCAGCCCCCGACAGGGATTGCGCCACAATGGGCAGTTCTTC.

This chain links TRBV6-5 with TRBJ2-3; D might be TRBD2 (6 bases). CDR1 is MNHEY and CDR2 is SVGAGI in the germline V gene. V was cut by 6 bases and J by 4 bases, with 14 bases left in between. The CDR3 contains 14 residues. The CDR3 coding sequence is TGTGCCAGCAGGGAGGGGACCCCGGCAGATACGCAGTATTTT. As protein: CASREGTPADTQYF.

The rearrangement joins TRBV4-1 to TRBJ1-1; no definite D call. The CDR3 totals 14 residues. CDR1 and CDR2 from the germline V gene are MGHRA and YSYEKL. V shed 0 bases and J shed 7 bases, with 12 bases lying between them. The CDR3 sequence: CASSQESRDGEAFF. The DNA of the CDR3 is TGCGCCAGCAGCCAAGAATCCCGAGACGGTGAAGCTTTCTTT.

This clone showed up just once. The rearrangement joins TRBV2 to TRBJ1-1, with D maybe TRBD1 (5 bases). This CDR3 contains 12 residues. V gave up 7 bases and J gave up 7 bases, with 13 bases separating them. Germline loops: CDR1 SNHLY, CDR2 FYNNEI. The CDR3 loop reads CASNTGGYEAFF. Here the CDR3 DNA reads TGTGCCAGCAATACGGGGGGATATGAAGCTTTCTTT.

V usage is TRBV3-1 (or the pseudogene TRBV3-2) and J usage is TRBJ1-1, with D hard to call. This CDR3 is built from 12 residues. V was pared by 3 bases and J by 4 bases, with 6 bases between. Germline lookup yields CDR1 LGHDT and CDR2 YNNKEL (reference sequence). The DNA for the CDR3 is TGTGCCAGCAGCCATGGGGTCACTGAAGCTTTCTTT. This gives the protein CASSHGVTEAFF.

In nucleotides, the CDR3 is TGTGCCAGCAGTTTATCCGGGGATCCCACAGATACGCAGTATTTT. Its translation: CASSLSGDPTDTQYF. The chain carries TRBV27 and TRBJ2-3; a possible D gene is TRBD2 (5 bases). This CDR3 has 15 amino acids. CDR1 and CDR2 (germline): MNHEY, SMNVEV (reference sequence). The V end lost 0 bases, the J end lost 2 bases, and 9 bases lay between the germline ends.

The genes are TRBV10-3 and TRBJ1-2; D uncertain. CDR3 length: 12 residues. V dropped 5 bases and J dropped 3 bases, with 7 bases sitting between them. Germline V CDR1 and CDR2: ENHRY, SYGVKD. CDR3 amino acids: CAISTGDYGYTF. For the CDR3, the DNA is TGTGCCATCAGTACCGGGGACTATGGCTACACCTTC.

CDR3 amino acids: CASSDRGQSNEKLFF. The DNA of the CDR3 is TGTGCCAGCAGTGACCGAGGACAGTCTAATGAAAAACTGTTTTTT. The chain combines TRBV2 with TRBJ1-4; D is perhaps TRBD1 (6 bases). Per the germline V gene, CDR1 is SNHLY and CDR2 is FYNNEI. V was pared by 3 bases and J by 3 bases, with 11 bases between. This CDR3 has 15 amino acids. Based on the CDR3 plus reference TRBV2 and TRBJ1-4, the full variable domain is EPEVTQTPSHQVTQMGQEVILRCVPISNHLYFYWYRQILGQKVEFLVSFYNNEISEKSEIFDDQFSVERPDGSNFTLKIRSTKLEDSAMYFCASSDRGQSNEKLFFGSGTQLSVL.

This chain joins TRBV9 and TRBJ1-2; D uncertain. From germline, CDR1 is SGDLS and CDR2 YYNGEE. The CDR3 consists of 13 residues. The V and J ends lost 4 bases and 6 bases respectively, with 13 bases between them. The CDR3 reads CASSPEGLDGYTF. CDR3 DNA: TGTGCCAGCAGCCCCGAGGGTCTCGATGGCTACACCTTC. The variable domain in full, with the rest retrieved from reference TRBV9 and TRBJ1-2, is DSGVTQTPKHLITATGQRVTLRCSPRSGDLSVYWYQQSLDQGLQFLIQYYNGEERAKGNILERFSAQQFPDLHSELNLSSLELGDSALYFCASSPEGLDGYTFGSGTRLTVV.

This chain joins TRBV13 and TRBJ1-2; D gene ambiguous. V was clipped by 1 base and J by 6 bases, with 15 bases between them. The CDR3 runs to 15 residues. Germline V CDR1 and CDR2: PRHDT, FYEKMQ (reference sequence). CDR3 nucleotides: TGTGCCAGCAGCTTAGTACGGAGGGCACACGATGGCTACACCTTC. Amino acids: CASSLVRRAHDGYTF.

The CDR3 reads CASSHWTATKALHF. CDR3 in DNA: TGTGCCAGCAGTCACTGGACAGCGACGAAGGCCCTCCACTTT. The chain joins TRBV27 to TRBJ1-6; maybe TRBD1 (6 bases). The CDR3 is 14 residues long. Trimming removed 5 bases from V and 14 bases from J, with 19 bases in between. Germline loops: CDR1 MNHEY, CDR2 SMNVEV (reference sequence).

The chain uses TRBV18 and TRBJ2-7; TRBD2 agrees at 14 bases. After removal of 4 bases from V and 3 bases from J, the junction contained 5 bases not matched to a gene. There are 16 residues in the CDR3. Germline-derived CDR1 and CDR2 are KGHSH and LQKENI. For the CDR3, the DNA is TGTGCCAGCTCACGAGGGACTAGCGGGAGTAGCTACGAGCAGTACTTC. Translated, it gives CASSRGTSGSSYEQYF. Supplemented by reference TRBV18 and TRBJ2-7, the full variable domain reads NAGVMQNPRHLVRRRGQEARLRCSPMKGHSHVYWYRQLPEEGLKFMVYLQKENIIDESGMPKERFSAEFPKEGPSILRIQQVVRGDSAAYFCASSRGTSGSSYEQYFGPGTRLTVT.

This chain joins TRBV6-6 and TRBJ1-1; 9 nucleotides line up with TRBD1. Germline CDR1 and CDR2: MNHNY and SVGAGI (reference sequence). The CDR3 spans 16 residues. Losses at the gene ends were 5 bases for V and 0 bases for J; bases not matched to a gene: 7. The CDR3 here is CASSPGQGRMNTEAFF. CDR3 DNA sequence: TGTGCCAGCAGTCCGGGACAGGGCCGCATGAACACTGAAGCTTTCTTT.

The chain is built from TRBV24-1 and TRBJ2-3, with D unclear. The CDR3 extends over 12 amino acids. Per the germline V gene, CDR1 is KGHDR and CDR2 is SFDVKD. V was trimmed by 9 bases and J by 2 bases, leaving 8 bases between them. The CDR3 is CATGKTTDTQYF. Here the CDR3 DNA reads TGTGCCACCGGAAAAACCACAGATACGCAGTATTTT.

V and J are TRBV15 and TRBJ2-1; 14 bases are shared with TRBD2. Trimming cost V 4 bases and J 8 bases; bases outside gene matches: 4. The germline V gene encodes CDR1 LNHNV and CDR2 YYDKDF (reference sequence). CDR3 length: 15 amino acids. In nucleotides, the CDR3 is TGTGCCACCAGCAAGGGACTAGCGGGGGAGGATGAGCAGTTCTTC. Encoded protein: CATSKGLAGEDEQFF.

The chain uses TRBV3-1 (or the pseudogene TRBV3-2) and TRBJ1-1; tentative D call: TRBD1 (5 bases). Trimming took off 1 base at V and 2 bases at J, with 8 bases between the two ends. The V gene's germline CDR1 is LGHDT and CDR2 YNNKEL (reference sequence). CDR3 length equals 14 residues. This CDR3 reads CASSQVDRNTEAFF. The CDR3 bases are TGTGCCAGCAGCCAAGTTGACAGAAACACTGAAGCTTTCTTT.

This sequence joins TRBV27 and TRBJ1-5; 8 bases align to TRBD1. The CDR3 has 15 amino acids. Trimming took 4 bases from V and 3 from J; bases not matched to a gene: 5. CDR1 and CDR2 (germline): MNHEY, SMNVEV (reference sequence). CDR3 region: CASSSGQGYNQPQHF. The CDR3 nucleotides are TGTGCCAGCAGTTCAGGACAGGGATACAATCAGCCCCAGCATTTT.

V is TRBV3-1 (or the pseudogene TRBV3-2) and J is TRBJ2-2, with 10 nucleotides matching TRBD1. The CDR3 length is 16 residues. Germline lookup yields CDR1 LGHDT and CDR2 YNNKEL (reference sequence). After removal of 5 bases from V and 2 bases from J, the junction contained 5 bases not matched to a gene. CDR3 region: CASSSTGGGNTGELFF. DNA of the CDR3: TGTGCCAGCAGCTCGACAGGGGGCGGAAACACCGGGGAGCTGTTTTTT.

J is TRBJ2-3 and V is TRBV5-1; possible D gene TRBD1, 6 bases. Between the trimmed V and J ends, which lost 4 bases and 2 bases, there was a span of 14 bases. The CDR3 length is 15 residues. Germline V gene data show CDR1 as SGHRS and CDR2 as YFSETQ. For the CDR3, the DNA is TGCGCCAGCAGCCCACAGGGATCCGTCACAGATACGCAGTATTTT. Amino acids: CASSPQGSVTDTQYF. The full variable domain, its missing parts supplied by reference TRBV5-1 and TRBJ2-3, is KAGVTQTPRYLIKTRGQQVTLSCSPISGHRSVSWYQQTPGQGLQFLFEYFSETQRNKGNFPGRFSGRQFSNSRSEMNVSTLELGDSALYLCASSPQGSVTDTQYFGPGTRLTVL.

The V gene is TRBV10-3, the J gene TRBJ1-4; possible D gene TRBD1, 5 bases. Trimming left V 6 bases short and J 6 bases short, with 14 bases between. CDR1 and CDR2 from the germline V gene are ENHRY and SYGVKD. The CDR3 consists of 14 residues. CDR3 sequence reads: CAISRVGGDEKLFF. CDR3 sequence (DNA): TGTGCCATCAGCCGGGTCGGGGGGGATGAAAAACTGTTTTTT.

This clone has only one observation. This rearrangement joins TRBV5-1 to TRBJ2-1; no clear D gene. Germline V gene data show CDR1 as SGHRS and CDR2 as YFSETQ. Trimming pared 0 bases from V and 0 bases from J, leaving 16 bases between. The CDR3 spans 18 residues. CDR3 loop: CASSLELPPLSSYNEQFF. The CDR3 DNA reads TGCGCCAGCAGCTTGGAATTACCCCCTTTGAGCTCCTACAATGAGCAGTTCTTC.